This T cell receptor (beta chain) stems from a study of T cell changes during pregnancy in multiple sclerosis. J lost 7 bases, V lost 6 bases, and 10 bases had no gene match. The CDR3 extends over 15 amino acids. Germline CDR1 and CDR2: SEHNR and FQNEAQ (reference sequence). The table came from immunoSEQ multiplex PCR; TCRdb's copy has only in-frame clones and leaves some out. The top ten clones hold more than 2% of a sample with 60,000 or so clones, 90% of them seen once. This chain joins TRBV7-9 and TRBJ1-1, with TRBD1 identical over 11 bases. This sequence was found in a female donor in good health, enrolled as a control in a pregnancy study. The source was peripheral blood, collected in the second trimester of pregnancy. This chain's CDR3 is CASSKSRDRGGEAFF. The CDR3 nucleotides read TGTGCCAGCAGTAAGTCCCGGGACAGGGGGGGTGAAGCTTTCTTT. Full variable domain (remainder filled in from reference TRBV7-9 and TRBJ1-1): DTGVSQNPRHKITKRGQNVTFRCDPISEHNRLYWYRQTLGQGPEFLTYFQNEAQLEKSRLLSDRFSAERPKGSFSTLEIQRTEQGDSAMYLCASSKSRDRGGEAFFGQGTRLTVV.